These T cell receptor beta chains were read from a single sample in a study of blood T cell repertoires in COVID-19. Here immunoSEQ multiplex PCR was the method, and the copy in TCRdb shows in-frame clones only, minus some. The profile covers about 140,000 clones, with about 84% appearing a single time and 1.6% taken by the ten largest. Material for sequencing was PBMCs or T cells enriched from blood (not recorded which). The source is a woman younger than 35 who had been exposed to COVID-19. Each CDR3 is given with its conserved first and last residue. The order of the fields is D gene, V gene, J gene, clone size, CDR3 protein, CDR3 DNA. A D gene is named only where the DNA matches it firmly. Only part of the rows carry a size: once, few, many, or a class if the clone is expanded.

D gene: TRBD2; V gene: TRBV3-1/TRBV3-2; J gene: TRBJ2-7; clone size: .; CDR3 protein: CASSPGGLAGGSGYEQYF; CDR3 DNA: TGTGCCAGCAGCCCCGGGGGACTAGCGGGAGGTAGTGGCTACGAGCAGTACTTC
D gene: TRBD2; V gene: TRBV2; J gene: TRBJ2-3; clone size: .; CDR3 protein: CASSEGTSGADTQYF; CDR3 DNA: TGTGCCAGCAGTGAAGGTACTAGCGGGGCAGATACGCAGTATTTT
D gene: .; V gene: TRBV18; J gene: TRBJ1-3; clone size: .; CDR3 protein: CASARGGETGNTIYF; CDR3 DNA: TGTGCCAGCGCGAGGGGGGGAGAGACTGGAAACACCATATATTTT
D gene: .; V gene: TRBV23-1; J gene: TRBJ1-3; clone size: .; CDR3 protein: CASSQMAVGGTIYF; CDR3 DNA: TGCGCCAGCAGTCAAATGGCAGTCGGAGGCACCATATATTTT
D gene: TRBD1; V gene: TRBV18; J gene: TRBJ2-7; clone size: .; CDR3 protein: CASSPWTGLAYEQYF; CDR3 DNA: TGTGCCAGCTCACCATGGACAGGGCTGGCCTACGAGCAGTACTTC
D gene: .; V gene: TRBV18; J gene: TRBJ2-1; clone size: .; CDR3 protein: CASSRVDEQFF; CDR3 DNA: TGTGCCAGCTCCCGGGTGGATGAGCAGTTCTTC
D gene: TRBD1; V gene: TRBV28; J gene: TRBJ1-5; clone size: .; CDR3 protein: CASSLTKQGAQDQPQHF; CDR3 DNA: TGTGCCAGCAGTTTAACCAAACAGGGGGCTCAGGATCAGCCCCAGCATTTT
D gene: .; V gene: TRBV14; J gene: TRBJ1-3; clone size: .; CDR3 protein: CASRSGNTIYF; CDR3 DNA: TGTGCCTCGCGGTCTGGAAACACCATATATTTT
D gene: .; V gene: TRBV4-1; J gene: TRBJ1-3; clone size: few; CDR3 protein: CASSPNRALSGNTIYF; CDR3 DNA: TGCGCCAGCAGCCCAAACAGGGCCCTCTCTGGAAACACCATATATTTT
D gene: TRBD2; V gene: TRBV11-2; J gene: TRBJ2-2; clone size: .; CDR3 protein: CASSLDGTSGRIWTGELFF; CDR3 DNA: TGTGCCAGCAGCTTAGATGGGACTAGCGGGAGAATATGGACCGGGGAGCTGTTTTTT
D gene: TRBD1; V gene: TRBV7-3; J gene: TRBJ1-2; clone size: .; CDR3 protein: CASSQQGRSGYTF; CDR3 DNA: TGTGCCAGCAGCCAACAGGGGAGGTCGGGCTACACCTTC
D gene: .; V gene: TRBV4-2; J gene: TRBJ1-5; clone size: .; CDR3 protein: CASSHPTGSQPQHF; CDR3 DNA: TGTGCCAGCAGCCATCCGACAGGTTCACAGCCCCAGCATTTT
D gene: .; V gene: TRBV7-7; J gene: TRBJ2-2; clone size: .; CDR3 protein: CASRQGSWNTGELFF; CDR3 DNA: TGTGCCAGCCGTCAAGGGAGTTGGAACACCGGGGAGCTGTTTTTT
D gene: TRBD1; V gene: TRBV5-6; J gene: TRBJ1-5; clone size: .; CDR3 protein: CASSLGQGVQPQHF; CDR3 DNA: TGTGCCAGCAGCTTGGGACAGGGCGTCCAGCCCCAGCATTTT
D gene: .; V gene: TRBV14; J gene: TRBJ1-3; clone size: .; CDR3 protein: CASSQVFPPGFMDTIYF; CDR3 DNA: TGTGCCAGCAGCCAAGTTTTCCCCCCAGGATTCATGGACACCATATATTTT
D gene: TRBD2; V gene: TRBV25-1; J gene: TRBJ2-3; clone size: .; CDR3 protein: CASSESGTSGGRTDTQYF; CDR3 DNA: TGTGCCAGCAGTGAGTCCGGGACTAGCGGGGGTAGGACAGATACGCAGTATTTT
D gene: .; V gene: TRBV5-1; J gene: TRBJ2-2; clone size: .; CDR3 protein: CASSDKLGELFF; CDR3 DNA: TGCGCCAGTAGTGATAAGCTCGGGGAGCTGTTTTTT
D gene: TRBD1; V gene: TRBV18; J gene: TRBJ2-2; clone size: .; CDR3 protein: CASSPLQGDTGELFF; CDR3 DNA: TGTGCCAGCTCACCATTACAGGGGGACACCGGGGAGCTGTTTTTT
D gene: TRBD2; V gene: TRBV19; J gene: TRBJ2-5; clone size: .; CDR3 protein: CASSSGSTALAQYF; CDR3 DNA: TGTGCCAGTAGCAGCGGGAGTACTGCCTTGGCCCAGTACTTC
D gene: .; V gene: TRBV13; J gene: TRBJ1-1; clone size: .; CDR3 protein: CASSLGEEAFF; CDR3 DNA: TGTGCCAGCAGCTTAGGGGAGGAAGCTTTCTTT
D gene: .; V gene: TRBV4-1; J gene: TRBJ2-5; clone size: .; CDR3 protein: CASSQESTLRETQYF; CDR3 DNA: TGCGCCAGCAGCCAAGAGAGTACCCTGCGAGAGACCCAGTACTTC
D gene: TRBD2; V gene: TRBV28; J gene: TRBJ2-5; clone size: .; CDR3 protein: CASMASGRAETQYF; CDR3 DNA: TGTGCCAGCATGGCGAGCGGGAGGGCGGAGACCCAGTACTTC
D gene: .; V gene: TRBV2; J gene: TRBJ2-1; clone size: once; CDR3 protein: CASSYTDNEQFF; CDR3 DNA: TGTGCCAGCAGTTACACAGACAATGAGCAGTTCTTC
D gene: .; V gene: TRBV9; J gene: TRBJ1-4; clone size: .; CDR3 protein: CASSVGSRATNEKLFF; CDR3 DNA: TGTGCCAGCAGCGTAGGGTCGAGGGCAACTAATGAAAAACTGTTTTTT
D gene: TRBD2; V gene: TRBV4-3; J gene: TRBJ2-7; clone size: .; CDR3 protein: CASSHIAGGSTYEQYF; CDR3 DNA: TGCGCCAGCAGCCATATAGCGGGAGGGTCGACTTACGAGCAGTACTTC
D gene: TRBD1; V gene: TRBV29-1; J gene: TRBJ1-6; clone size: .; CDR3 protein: CSVGGTENSPLHF; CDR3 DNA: TGCAGCGTTGGAGGGACAGAGAATTCACCCCTCCACTTT
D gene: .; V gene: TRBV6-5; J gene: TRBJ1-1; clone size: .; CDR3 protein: CASSYNRQAEAFF; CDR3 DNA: TGTGCCAGCAGTTACAATAGACAAGCTGAAGCTTTCTTT
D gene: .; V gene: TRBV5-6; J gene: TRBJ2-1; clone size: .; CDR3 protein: CASSPKGFVDEQFF; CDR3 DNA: TGTGCCAGCAGTCCAAAGGGGTTTGTGGATGAGCAGTTCTTC
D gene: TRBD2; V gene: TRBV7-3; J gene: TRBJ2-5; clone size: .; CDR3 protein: CASSLRGSGSETQYF; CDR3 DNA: TGTGCCAGCAGCTTAAGGGGCAGCGGGAGTGAGACCCAGTACTTC
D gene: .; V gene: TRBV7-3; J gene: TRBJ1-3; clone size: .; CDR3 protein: CASSLFGGSGNTIYF; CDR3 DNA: TGTGCCAGCAGCTTATTCGGGGGCTCTGGAAACACCATATATTTT
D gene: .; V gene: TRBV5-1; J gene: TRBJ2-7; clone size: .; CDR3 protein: CASSLVKASGNEQYF; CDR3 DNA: TGCGCCAGCAGCTTAGTCAAAGCCTCAGGCAACGAGCAGTACTTC
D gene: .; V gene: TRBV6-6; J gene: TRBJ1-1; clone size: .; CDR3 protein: CASSYSQGRMNTEAFF; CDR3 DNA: TGTGCCAGCAGTTACTCGCAGGGCCGGATGAACACTGAAGCTTTCTTT
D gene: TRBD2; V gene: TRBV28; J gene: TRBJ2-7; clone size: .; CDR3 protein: CASSPLGSARESRHYEQYF; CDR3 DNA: TGTGCCAGCAGTCCCCTTGGTAGCGCGCGGGAGAGTCGGCACTACGAGCAGTACTTC
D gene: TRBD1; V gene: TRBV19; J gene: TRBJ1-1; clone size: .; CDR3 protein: CASSSQGTVKTEAFF; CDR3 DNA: TGTGCCAGTAGTTCTCAGGGGACAGTAAAGACTGAAGCTTTCTTT
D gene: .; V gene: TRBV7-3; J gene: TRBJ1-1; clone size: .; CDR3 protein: CASSLTPGGVVTEAFF; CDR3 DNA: TGTGCCAGCAGCTTAACGCCCGGGGGAGTCGTTACTGAAGCTTTCTTT
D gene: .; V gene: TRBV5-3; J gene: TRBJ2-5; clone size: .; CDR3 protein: CARSLAEVKTQYF; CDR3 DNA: TGTGCCAGAAGCTTGGCTGAGGTTAAGACCCAGTACTTC
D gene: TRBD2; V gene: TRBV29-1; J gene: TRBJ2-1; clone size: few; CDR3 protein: CSVEGLAGADEQFF; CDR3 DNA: TGCAGCGTTGAAGGACTAGCGGGAGCTGATGAGCAGTTCTTC
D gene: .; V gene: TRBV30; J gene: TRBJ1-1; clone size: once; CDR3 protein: CAWRFQGNTEAFF; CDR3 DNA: TGTGCCTGGAGATTTCAGGGGAACACTGAAGCTTTCTTT
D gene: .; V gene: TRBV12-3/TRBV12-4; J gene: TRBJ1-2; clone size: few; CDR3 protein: CASSLQGGYTF; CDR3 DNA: TGTGCCAGCAGTTTGCAGGGGGGCTACACCTTC
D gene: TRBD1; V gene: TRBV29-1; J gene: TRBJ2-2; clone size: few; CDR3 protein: CSVSGTGPSYTGELFF; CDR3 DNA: TGCAGCGTTTCCGGGACAGGGCCATCCTACACCGGGGAGCTGTTTTTT
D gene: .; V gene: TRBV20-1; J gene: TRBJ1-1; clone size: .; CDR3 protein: CSGGGAEAFF; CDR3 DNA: TGCAGTGGAGGGGGGGCTGAAGCTTTCTTT
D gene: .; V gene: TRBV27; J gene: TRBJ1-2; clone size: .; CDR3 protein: CATATYLGGNYGYTF; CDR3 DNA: TGTGCCACCGCTACATATCTTGGGGGGAACTATGGCTACACCTTC
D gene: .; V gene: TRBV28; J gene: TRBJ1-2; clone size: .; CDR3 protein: CASSLFRTDYGYTF; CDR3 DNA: TGTGCCAGCAGTTTATTCCGGACAGACTATGGCTACACCTTC
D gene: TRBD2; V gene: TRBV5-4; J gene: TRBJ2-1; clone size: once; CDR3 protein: CASSSFLAGGSNEQFF; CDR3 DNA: TGTGCCAGCAGCTCCTTTCTAGCGGGAGGATCCAATGAGCAGTTCTTC
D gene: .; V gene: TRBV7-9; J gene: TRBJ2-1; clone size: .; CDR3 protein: CASTSSRTNPYNEQFF; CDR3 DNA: TGTGCCAGCACCTCAAGTCGGACTAACCCCTACAATGAGCAGTTCTTC
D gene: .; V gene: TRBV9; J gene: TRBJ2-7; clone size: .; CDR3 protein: CASSVGHTPYEQYF; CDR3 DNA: TGTGCCAGCAGCGTAGGACATACACCCTACGAGCAGTACTTC
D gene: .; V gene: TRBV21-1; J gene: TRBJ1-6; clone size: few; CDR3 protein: CASSSGHPLNSPLHF; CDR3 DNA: TGTGCCAGCAGCAGTGGACACCCCCTTAATTCACCCCTCCACTTT
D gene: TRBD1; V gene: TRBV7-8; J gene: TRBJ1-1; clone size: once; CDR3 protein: CASSLRGQGAAEAFF; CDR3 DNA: TGTGCCAGCAGCCTCCGGGGACAGGGGGCCGCTGAAGCTTTCTTT
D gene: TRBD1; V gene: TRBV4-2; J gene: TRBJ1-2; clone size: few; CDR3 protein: CASSQPRTGGYGYTF; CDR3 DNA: TGTGCCAGCAGCCAACCCCGGACAGGAGGCTATGGCTACACCTTC
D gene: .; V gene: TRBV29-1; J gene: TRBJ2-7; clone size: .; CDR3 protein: CSVEDLRERTYEQYF; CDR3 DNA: TGCAGCGTTGAAGATCTCCGAGAGAGGACCTACGAGCAGTACTTC
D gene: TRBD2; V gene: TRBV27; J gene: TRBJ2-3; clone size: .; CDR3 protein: CASSTDGLAGTDTQYF; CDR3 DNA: TGTGCCAGCAGCACAGACGGACTAGCGGGAACAGATACGCAGTATTTT
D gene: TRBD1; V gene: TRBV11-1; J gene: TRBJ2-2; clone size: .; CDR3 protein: CASSFIRGSNTGELFF; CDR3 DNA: TGTGCCAGCAGCTTTATCAGGGGGTCGAACACCGGGGAGCTGTTTTTT
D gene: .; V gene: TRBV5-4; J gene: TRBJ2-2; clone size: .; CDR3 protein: CASSQRDSNTGELFF; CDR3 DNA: TGTGCCAGCAGCCAACGGGACTCCAACACCGGGGAGCTGTTTTTT
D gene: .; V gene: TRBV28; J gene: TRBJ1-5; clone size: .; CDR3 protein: CASSLTTGFYSNQPQHF; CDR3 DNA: TGTGCCAGCAGTTTGACAACAGGGTTTTATAGCAATCAGCCCCAGCATTTT
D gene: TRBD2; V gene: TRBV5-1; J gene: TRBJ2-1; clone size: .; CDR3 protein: CASSLDLGLAQNEQFF; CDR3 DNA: TGCGCCAGCAGCTTGGATCTGGGACTAGCTCAGAATGAGCAGTTCTTC
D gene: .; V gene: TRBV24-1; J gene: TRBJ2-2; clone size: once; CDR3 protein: CATSEGSMNTGELFF; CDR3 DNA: TGTGCCACCAGTGAGGGGAGCATGAACACCGGGGAGCTGTTTTTT
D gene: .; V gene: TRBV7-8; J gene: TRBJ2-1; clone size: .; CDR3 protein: CASSRLPPYNEQFF; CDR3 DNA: TGTGCCAGCAGCCGACTCCCCCCCTACAATGAGCAGTTCTTC
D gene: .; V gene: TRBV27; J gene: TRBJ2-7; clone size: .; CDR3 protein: CASSLIGGTGNYEQYF; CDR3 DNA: TGTGCCAGCAGTTTAATTGGTGGGACTGGAAACTACGAGCAGTACTTC
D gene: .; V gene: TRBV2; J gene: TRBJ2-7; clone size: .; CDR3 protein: CASSPGYEQYF; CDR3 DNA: TGTGCCAGCAGCCCAGGGTACGAGCAGTACTTC
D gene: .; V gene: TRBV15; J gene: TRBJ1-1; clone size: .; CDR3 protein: CATSRDHTNTEAFF; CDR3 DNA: TGTGCCACCAGCAGAGATCACACAAACACTGAAGCTTTCTTT